A selection of T cell receptor beta chains follows, all from one sample in a study of beta chain features in type 1 diabetes. Produced via immunoSEQ multiplex PCR; TCRdb's table is partial and in-frame only. The repertoire has some 350,000 clones, 8% to 10% of them found once; the top ten carry about 0.6%. The sequenced sample was central memory CD4+ T cells from blood. These TCRs come from a young man with type 1 diabetes. Each CDR3 is given with its conserved first and last residue. The D gene is left open where the match is weak. Some rows have no size entry. The others give once, few or many, or a class for an expanded clone.

V	size	J	D	CDR3	DNA
TRBV28	many	TRBJ2-3	.	CASRLGQVPDTQYF	TGTGCCAGCAGGCTCGGACAAGTCCCAGATACGCAGTATTTT
TRBV11-2	.	TRBJ2-1	TRBD2	CASSLTSGSSYNEQFF	TGTGCCAGCAGCTTAACTAGCGGGAGTAGTTACAATGAGCAGTTCTTC
TRBV10-2	.	TRBJ2-5	TRBD2	CASSEPSGNQETQYF	TGCGCCAGCAGTGAGCCTAGCGGAAACCAAGAGACCCAGTACTTC
TRBV27	few	TRBJ2-7	.	CASSPGPSQISRQYF	TGTGCCAGCAGTCCTGGGCCAAGCCAGATTTCGAGGCAGTACTTC
TRBV2	.	TRBJ2-7	.	CASRDTTYEQYF	TGTGCCAGCCGGGACACAACCTACGAGCAGTACTTC
TRBV7-9	.	TRBJ2-3	TRBD2	CASSPLAGSTDTQYF	TGTGCCAGCAGCCCACTAGCGGGTTCCACAGATACGCAGTATTTT
TRBV28	many	TRBJ2-7	.	CASSLGYEQYF	TGTGCCAGCAGTCTCGGCTACGAGCAGTACTTC
TRBV19	.	TRBJ1-5	TRBD1	CASSFWTGSNQPQHF	TGTGCCAGTAGTTTTTGGACAGGCTCCAATCAGCCCCAGCATTTT
TRBV10-3	.	TRBJ2-5	.	CAISESGRGLTQYF	TGTGCCATCAGTGAGTCGGGCAGGGGATTGACCCAGTACTTC
TRBV28	.	TRBJ2-7	TRBD1	CASSGTAPDYEQYF	TGTGCCAGCAGCGGGACAGCCCCAGACTACGAGCAGTACTTC
TRBV27	.	TRBJ1-5	.	CASSLSRGRNQPQHF	TGTGCCAGCAGTTTATCGCGGGGAAGGAACCAGCCCCAGCATTTT
TRBV11-1	.	TRBJ2-7	.	CASSFARNEQYF	TGTGCCAGCAGCTTTGCTAGGAACGAGCAGTACTTC
TRBV19	few	TRBJ2-5	.	CATSGTPMKETQYF	TGTGCCACCTCAGGGACACCGATGAAAGAGACCCAGTACTTC
TRBV18	.	TRBJ2-5	.	CASSPPRDRETQYF	TGTGCCAGCTCACCACCCAGGGACCGAGAGACCCAGTACTTC
TRBV7-2	few	TRBJ2-1	.	CASGSIGNEQFF	TGTGCCAGCGGATCGATAGGCAATGAGCAGTTCTTC
TRBV7-6	.	TRBJ2-3	.	CASSLQGHDTQYF	TGTGCCAGCAGCCTACAGGGACACGATACGCAGTATTTT